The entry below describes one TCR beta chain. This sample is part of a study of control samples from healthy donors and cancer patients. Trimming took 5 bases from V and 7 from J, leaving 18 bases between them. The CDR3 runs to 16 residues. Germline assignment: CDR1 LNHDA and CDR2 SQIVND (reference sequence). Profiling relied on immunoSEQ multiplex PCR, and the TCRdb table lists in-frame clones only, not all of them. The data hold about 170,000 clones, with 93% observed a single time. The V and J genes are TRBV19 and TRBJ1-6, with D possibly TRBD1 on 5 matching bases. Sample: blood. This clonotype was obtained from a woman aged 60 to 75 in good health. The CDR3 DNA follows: TGTGCCAGTAGTGGATCCTTAGGACATCTAAATTCACCCCTCCACTTT. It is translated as CASSGSLGHLNSPLHF.